A few counts support the clone carrying this TCR beta chain. The antigen is undetermined. There are 16 residues in the CDR3. Trimming cost V 1 base and J 4 bases; bases outside gene matches: 3. CDR1 is MGHRA, CDR2 YSYEKL, per germline. Sample-barcoded 5' priming and a J-beta primer mix drove a second PCR of roughly 6 to 12 cycles. TCRdb passed the 5' RACE reads through MiXCR, listing each CDR3 protein once. The profile covers about 900,000 distinct CDR3 sequences, with around 48% appearing a single time and 13% taken by the ten largest. These data are taken from a study of blood T cells in healthy people across ages. Overall study results and limits: Because sorting was not performed, PBMCs prevented conclusive naive versus antigen-experienced comparison. Those diversity estimates obtained from one million T cells were thought to be underestimates.

Isolated per sample were at least 6.5 million PBMCs. This TCR derives from a man aged 25-40 years in good health. V and J are TRBV4-1 and TRBJ2-5, with 13 bases matching TRBD2. The sequenced sample consisted of blood. This CDR3 is CASSQVLAGGPETQYF. The CDR3 DNA follows: TGCGCCAGCAGCCAAGTACTAGCGGGGGGGCCAGAGACCCAGTACTTC.